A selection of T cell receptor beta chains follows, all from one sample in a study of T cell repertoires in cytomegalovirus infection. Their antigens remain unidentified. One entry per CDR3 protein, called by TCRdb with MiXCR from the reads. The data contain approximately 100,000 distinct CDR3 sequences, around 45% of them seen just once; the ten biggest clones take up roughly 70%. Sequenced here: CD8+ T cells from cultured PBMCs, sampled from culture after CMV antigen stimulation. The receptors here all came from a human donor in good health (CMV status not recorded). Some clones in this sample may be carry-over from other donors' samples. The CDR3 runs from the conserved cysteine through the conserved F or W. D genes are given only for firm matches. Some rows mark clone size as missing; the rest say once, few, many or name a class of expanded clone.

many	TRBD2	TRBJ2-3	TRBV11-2	TGTGCCAGCTCGACTAGCGGGGGTGATACGCAGTATTTT	CASSTSGGDTQYF
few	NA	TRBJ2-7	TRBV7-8	TGTGCCAGCAGCTTACTCCTTTCAGACGAGCAGTACTTC	CASSLLLSDEQYF
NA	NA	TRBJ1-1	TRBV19	TGTGCCAGTAGTCCTGCCGGCACTGAAGCTTTCTTT	CASSPAGTEAFF
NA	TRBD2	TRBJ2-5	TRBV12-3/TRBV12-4	TGTGCCAGCAGACCCAGGACTAGCGACCAAGAGACCCAGTACTTC	CASRPRTSDQETQYF
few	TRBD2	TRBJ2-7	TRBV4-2	TGTGCCAGCAGCCCAGGACTAGCGGGGGGGCTCCACGAGCAGTACTTC	CASSPGLAGGLHEQYF
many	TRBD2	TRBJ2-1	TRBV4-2	TGTGCCAGCAGCCAAGAAGCGGGGTCCGCCTACAATGAGCAGTTCTTC	CASSQEAGSAYNEQFF
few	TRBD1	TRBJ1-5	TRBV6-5	TGTGCCAGCAGTTACTCCGGGACAGGGCGTCAGCCCCAGCATTTT	CASSYSGTGRQPQHF
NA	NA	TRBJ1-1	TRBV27	TGTGCCGTCGACTCTGCAGGGATGAACACTGAAGCTTTCTTT	CAVDSAGMNTEAFF
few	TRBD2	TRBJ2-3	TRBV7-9	TGTGCCAGCAGCCCACTTGGACTAGGCTTCTCAGATACGCAGTATTTT	CASSPLGLGFSDTQYF
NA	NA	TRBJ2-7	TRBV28	TGTGCCAGCAGTTTGGCCCCCTACGAGCAGTACTTC	CASSLAPYEQYF
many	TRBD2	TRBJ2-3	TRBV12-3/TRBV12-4	TGTGCCAGCAGTCCCGGACTAGCGGGGGGTAAAGATACGCAGTATTTT	CASSPGLAGGKDTQYF
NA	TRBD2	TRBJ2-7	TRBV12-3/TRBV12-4	TGTGCCAGCACACTAGCGGTCCCCTCCTACGAGCAGTACTTC	CASTLAVPSYEQYF
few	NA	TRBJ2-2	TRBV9	TGTGCCAGCAGCGAGCCCCGGGACTCCAACACCGGGGAGCTGTTTTTT	CASSEPRDSNTGELFF
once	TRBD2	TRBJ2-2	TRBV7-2	TGTGCCAGCAGCTTAGTCCCCGGGGGGACCGGGGAGCTGTTTTTT	CASSLVPGGTGELFF